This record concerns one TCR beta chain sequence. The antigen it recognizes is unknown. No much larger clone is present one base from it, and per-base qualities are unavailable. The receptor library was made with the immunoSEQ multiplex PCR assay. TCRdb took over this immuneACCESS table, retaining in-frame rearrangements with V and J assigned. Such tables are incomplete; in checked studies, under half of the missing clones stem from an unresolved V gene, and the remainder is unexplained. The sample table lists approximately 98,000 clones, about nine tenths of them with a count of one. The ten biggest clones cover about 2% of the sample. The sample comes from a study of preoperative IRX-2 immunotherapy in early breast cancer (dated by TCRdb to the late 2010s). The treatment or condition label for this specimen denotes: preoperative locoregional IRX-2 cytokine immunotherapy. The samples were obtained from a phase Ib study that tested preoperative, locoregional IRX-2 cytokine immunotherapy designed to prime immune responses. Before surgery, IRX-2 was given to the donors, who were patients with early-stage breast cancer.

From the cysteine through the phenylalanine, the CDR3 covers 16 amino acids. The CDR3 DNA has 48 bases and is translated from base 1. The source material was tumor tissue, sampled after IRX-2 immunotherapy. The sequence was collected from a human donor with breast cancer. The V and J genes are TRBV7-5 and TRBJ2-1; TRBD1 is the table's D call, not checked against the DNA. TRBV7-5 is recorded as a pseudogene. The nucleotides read TGTGCCAGCAGCCCCAGTGGGGCTAACTCGAGGAATGAGCAGTTCTTC. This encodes CASSPSGANSRNEQFF.